The rows below give T cell receptor beta chains drawn from one sample of a study of chemoradiotherapy in HPV16-positive cancers. The assay was immunoSEQ multiplex PCR, and TCRdb's table has in-frame clones only and misses some. The table includes 65,000 to 80,000 clones, around nine tenths detected once. Source: blood, taken from a patient who underwent chemoradiotherapy. All receptors come from a human donor with HPV-associated anogenital cancer. Each CDR3 is given with its conserved first and last residue. Each record gives: D gene, CDR3 length, J gene, V gene, clone size, CDR3 protein, CDR3 DNA. A D gene is named only where the DNA matches it firmly. The size of a clone is reported for some rows only, either as once, few or many, or as a class for expanded clones.

- | 14 | TRBJ2-7 | TRBV18 | - | CASSLTERYYEQYF | TGTGCCAGCTCCTTGACTGAGCGATACTACGAGCAGTACTTC
- | 14 | TRBJ1-5 | TRBV7-2 | - | CASSRGSGNQPQHF | TGTGCCAGCAGCCGAGGGAGCGGCAATCAGCCCCAGCATTTT
TRBD2 | 14 | TRBJ2-1 | TRBV30 | - | CAWSGSGGPREQFF | TGTGCCTGGAGTGGAAGCGGGGGGCCCAGAGAGCAGTTCTTC
- | 12 | TRBJ1-4 | TRBV5-4 | - | CASSTGFEKLFF | TGTGCCAGCAGCACAGGATTTGAAAAACTGTTTTTT
- | 16 | TRBJ1-1 | TRBV28 | - | CASSFWGGVSNTEAFF | TGTGCCAGCAGTTTTTGGGGGGGCGTTTCAAACACTGAAGCTTTCTTT
- | 15 | TRBJ2-7 | TRBV28 | - | CASSLGLGRGYEQYF | TGTGCCAGCAGTTTAGGTCTAGGGCGGGGTTACGAGCAGTACTTC
- | 13 | TRBJ1-5 | TRBV6-5 | - | CASQGYSNQPQHF | TGTGCCAGCCAGGGGTATAGCAATCAGCCCCAGCATTTT
TRBD2 | 15 | TRBJ2-5 | TRBV7-2 | - | CASSPPGLAGETQYF | TGTGCCAGCAGCCCCCCGGGACTAGCGGGAGAGACCCAGTACTTC
- | 13 | TRBJ2-2 | TRBV2 | few | CAGREDPTGELFF | TGTGCCGGAAGGGAGGATCCCACCGGGGAGCTGTTTTTT
- | 14 | TRBJ2-7 | TRBV11-2 | - | CASSLVPDSYEQYF | TGTGCCAGCAGCCTAGTCCCAGACAGTTACGAGCAGTACTTC
TRBD1 | 17 | TRBJ1-2 | TRBV28 | once | CASSPRHRGVANYGYTF | TGTGCCAGCAGTCCGCGGCACAGGGGAGTCGCCAACTATGGCTACACCTTC
- | 14 | TRBJ2-7 | TRBV11-2 | - | CASSFGLGAYEQYF | TGTGCCAGCAGCTTTGGTTTAGGAGCCTACGAGCAGTACTTC
- | 17 | TRBJ1-2 | TRBV5-4 | - | CASSLMDWRDRSYGYTF | TGTGCCAGCAGCCTGATGGATTGGCGCGACAGGAGCTATGGCTACACCTTC
TRBD2 | 15 | TRBJ2-5 | TRBV5-1 | - | CASRPSGDPGETQYF | TGCGCCAGCCGGCCTAGCGGGGACCCAGGAGAGACCCAGTACTTC
TRBD1 | 15 | TRBJ2-5 | TRBV6-1 | - | CASRQDRGRGETQYF | TGTGCCAGCCGCCAGGACAGGGGGCGCGGGGAGACCCAGTACTTC
TRBD1 | 17 | TRBJ2-7 | TRBV5-8 | - | CASSPLLDRGRLGEQYF | TGTGCCAGCAGCCCACTGTTGGACAGGGGGCGATTGGGAGAGCAGTACTTC
- | 15 | TRBJ1-3 | TRBV9 | - | CASSVGSTAGNTIYF | TGTGCCAGCAGCGTAGGCTCGACAGCTGGAAACACCATATATTTT
- | 12 | TRBJ2-5 | TRBV6-7 | - | CAKGTPGETQYF | TGTGCCAAGGGGACTCCCGGGGAGACCCAGTACTTC
- | 14 | TRBJ2-1 | TRBV4-1 | - | CASSRTTSRNEQFF | TGCGCCAGCAGCCGTACAACTAGCCGCAATGAGCAGTTCTTC